This T cell receptor (beta chain) came from a study of human T cells and chemical hapten exposure. The CDR3 length is 17 residues. CDR1 is SGDLS and CDR2 is YYNGEE in the germline V gene. V lost 4 bases to trimming and J lost 0 bases, with 17 bases between them. Ten or more counts support this clonotype. Noted time point: patch test 1, 2 weeks after DPC sensitization. Indicated treatment: therapeutic diphenylcyclopropenone sensitization with weekly scalp DPC. One entry per CDR3 protein, called by TCRdb with MiXCR from the RACE reads. Of roughly 360,000 distinct CDR3 sequences detected, roughly 5% appear once; the ten largest clones hold about 2.1%.

The rearrangement uses TRBV9 and TRBJ1-5; maybe TRBD1 (6 bases). The sequence came from a woman aged 45-65 years with alopecia areata. Some clones in this sample may be carry-over from other donors' samples. The sequences come from whole blood, collected in connection with sensitization to the hapten diphenylcyclopropenone (DPC). The CDR3: CASSPTDSPYSNQPQHF. The CDR3 DNA follows: TGTGCCAGCAGCCCAACGGACAGTCCGTATAGCAATCAGCCCCAGCATTTT.